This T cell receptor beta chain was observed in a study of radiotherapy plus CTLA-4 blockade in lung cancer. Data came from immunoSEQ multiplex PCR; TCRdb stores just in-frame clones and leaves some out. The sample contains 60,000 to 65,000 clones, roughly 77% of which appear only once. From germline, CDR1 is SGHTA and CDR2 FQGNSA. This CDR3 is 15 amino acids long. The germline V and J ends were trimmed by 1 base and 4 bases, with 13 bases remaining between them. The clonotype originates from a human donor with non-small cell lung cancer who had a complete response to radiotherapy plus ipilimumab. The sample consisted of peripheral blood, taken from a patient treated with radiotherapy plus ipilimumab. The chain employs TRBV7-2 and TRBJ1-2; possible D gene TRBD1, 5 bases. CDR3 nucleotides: TGTGCCAGCAGCTTAGAGTCAGGGCCGGGCTATGGCTACACCTTC. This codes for CASSLESGPGYGYTF. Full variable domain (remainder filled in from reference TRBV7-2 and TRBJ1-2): GAGVSQSPSNKVTEKGKDVELRCDPISGHTALYWYRQSLGQGLEFLIYFQGNSAPDKSGLPSDRFSAERTGGSVSTLTIQRTQQEDSAVYLCASSLESGPGYGYTFGSGTRLTVV.